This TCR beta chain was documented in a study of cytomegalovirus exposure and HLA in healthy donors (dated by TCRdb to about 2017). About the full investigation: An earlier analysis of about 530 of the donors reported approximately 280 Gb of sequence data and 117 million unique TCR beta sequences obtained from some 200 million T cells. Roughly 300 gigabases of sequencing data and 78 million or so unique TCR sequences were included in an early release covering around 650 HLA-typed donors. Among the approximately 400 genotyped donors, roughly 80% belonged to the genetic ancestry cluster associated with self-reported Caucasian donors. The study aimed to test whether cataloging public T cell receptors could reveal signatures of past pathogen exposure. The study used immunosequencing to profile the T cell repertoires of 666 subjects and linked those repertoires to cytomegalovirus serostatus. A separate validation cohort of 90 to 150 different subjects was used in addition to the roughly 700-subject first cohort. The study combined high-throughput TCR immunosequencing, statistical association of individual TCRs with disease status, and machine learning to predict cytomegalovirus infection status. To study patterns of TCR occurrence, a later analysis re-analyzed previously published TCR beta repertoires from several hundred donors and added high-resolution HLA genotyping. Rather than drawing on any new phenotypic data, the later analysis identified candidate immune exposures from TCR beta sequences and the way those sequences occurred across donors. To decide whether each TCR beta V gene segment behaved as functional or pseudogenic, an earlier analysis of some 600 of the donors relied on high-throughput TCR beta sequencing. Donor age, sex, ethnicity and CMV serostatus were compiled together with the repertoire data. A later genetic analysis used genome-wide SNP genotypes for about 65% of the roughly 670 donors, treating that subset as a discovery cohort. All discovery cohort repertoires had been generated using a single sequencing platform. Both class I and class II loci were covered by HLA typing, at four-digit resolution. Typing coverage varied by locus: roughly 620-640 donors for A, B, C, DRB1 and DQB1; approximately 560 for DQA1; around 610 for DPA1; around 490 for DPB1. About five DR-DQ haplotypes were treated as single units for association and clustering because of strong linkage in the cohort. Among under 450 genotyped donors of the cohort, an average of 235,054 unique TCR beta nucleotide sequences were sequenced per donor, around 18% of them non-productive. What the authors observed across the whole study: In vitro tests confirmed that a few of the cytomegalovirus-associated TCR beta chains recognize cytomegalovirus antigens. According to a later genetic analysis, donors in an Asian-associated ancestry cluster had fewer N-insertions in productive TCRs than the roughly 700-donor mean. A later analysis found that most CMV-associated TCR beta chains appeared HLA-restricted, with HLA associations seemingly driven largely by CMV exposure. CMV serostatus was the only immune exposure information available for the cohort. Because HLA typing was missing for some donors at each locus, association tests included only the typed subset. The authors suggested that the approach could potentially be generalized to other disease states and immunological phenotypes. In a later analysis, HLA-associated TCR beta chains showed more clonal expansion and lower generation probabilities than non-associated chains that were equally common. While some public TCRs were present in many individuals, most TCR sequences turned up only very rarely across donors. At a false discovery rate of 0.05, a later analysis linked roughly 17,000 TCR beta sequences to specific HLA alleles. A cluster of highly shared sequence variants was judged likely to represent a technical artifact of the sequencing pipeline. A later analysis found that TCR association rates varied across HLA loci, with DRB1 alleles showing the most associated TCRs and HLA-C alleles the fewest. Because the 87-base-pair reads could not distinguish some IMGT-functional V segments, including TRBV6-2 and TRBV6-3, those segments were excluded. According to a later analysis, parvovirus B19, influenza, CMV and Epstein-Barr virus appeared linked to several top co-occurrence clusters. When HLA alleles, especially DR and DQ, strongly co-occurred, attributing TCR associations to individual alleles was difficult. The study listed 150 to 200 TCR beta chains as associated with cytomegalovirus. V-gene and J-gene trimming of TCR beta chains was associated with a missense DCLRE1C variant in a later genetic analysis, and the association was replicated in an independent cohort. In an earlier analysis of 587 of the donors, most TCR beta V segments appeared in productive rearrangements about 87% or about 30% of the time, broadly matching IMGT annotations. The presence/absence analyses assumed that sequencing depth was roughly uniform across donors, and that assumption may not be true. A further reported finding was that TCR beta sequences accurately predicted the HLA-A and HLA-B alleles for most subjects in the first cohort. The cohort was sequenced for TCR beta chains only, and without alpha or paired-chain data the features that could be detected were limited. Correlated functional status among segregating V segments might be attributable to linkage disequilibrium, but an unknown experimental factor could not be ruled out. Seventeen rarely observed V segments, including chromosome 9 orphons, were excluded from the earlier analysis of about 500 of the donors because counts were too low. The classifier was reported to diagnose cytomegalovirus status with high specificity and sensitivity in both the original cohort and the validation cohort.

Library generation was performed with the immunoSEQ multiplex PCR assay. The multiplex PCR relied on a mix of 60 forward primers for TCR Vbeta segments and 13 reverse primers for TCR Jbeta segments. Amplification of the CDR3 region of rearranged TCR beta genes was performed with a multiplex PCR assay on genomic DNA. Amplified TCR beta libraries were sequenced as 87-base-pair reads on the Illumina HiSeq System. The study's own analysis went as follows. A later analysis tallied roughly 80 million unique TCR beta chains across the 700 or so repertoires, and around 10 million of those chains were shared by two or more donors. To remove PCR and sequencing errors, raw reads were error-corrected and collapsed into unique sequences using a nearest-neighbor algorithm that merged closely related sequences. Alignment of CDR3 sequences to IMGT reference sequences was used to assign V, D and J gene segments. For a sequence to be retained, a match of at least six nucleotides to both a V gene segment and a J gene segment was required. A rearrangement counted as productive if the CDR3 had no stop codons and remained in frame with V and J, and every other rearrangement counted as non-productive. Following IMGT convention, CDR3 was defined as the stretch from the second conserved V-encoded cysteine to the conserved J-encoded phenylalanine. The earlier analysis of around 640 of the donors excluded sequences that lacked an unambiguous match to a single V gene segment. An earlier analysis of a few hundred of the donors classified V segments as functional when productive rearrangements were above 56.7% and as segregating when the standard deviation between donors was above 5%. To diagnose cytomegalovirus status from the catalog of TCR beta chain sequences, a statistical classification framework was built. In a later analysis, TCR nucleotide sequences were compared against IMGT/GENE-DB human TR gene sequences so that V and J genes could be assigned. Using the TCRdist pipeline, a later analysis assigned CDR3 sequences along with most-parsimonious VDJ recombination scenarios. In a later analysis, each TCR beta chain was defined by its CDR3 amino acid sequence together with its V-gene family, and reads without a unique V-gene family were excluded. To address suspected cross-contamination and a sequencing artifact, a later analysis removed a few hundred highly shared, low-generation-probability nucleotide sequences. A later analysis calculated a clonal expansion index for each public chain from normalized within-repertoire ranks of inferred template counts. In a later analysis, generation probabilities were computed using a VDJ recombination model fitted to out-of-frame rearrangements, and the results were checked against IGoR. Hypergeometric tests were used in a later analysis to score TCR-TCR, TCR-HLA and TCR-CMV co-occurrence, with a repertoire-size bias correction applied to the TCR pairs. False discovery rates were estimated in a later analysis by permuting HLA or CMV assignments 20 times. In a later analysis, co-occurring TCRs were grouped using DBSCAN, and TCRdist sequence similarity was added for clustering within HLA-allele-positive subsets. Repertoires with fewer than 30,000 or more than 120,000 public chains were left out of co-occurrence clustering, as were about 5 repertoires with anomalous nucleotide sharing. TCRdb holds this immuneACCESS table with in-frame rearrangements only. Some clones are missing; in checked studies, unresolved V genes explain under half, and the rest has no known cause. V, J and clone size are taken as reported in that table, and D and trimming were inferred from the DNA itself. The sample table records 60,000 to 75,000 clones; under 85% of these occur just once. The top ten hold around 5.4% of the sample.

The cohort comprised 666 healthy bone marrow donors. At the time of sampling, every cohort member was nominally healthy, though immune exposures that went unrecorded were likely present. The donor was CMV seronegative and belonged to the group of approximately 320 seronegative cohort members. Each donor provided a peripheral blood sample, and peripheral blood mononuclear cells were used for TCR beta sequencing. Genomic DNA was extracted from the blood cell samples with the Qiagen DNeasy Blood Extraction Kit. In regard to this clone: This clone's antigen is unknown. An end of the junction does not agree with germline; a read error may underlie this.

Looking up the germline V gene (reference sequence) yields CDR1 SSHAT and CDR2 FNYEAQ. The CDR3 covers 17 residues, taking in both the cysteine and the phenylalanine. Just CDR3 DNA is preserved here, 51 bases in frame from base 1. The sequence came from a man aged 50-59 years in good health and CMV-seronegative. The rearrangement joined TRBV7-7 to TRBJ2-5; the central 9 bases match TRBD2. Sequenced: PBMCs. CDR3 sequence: CASSKQAGGPAKETQYF. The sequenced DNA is TGTGCTAGCAGCAAACAAGCGGGGGGACCGGCTAAAGAGACCCAGTACTTC.